The T cell receptor beta chain described here comes from a study of blood T cell repertoires in COVID-19. Study-level background: Samples of COVID-19 (acute and convalescent) were obtained from the United States, Italy and Spain. Sources were T cells, B-cell-depleted T cells, or PBMCs; the material itself was cDNA or gDNA.

This CDR3 is 16 amino acids long. Germline CDR1 SGHRS, CDR2 YFSETQ. Trimming took 4 bases from V and 0 from J; bases not matched to a gene: 8. Only in-frame clones appear in the TCRdb table, and some are missing; sequencing was by immunoSEQ multiplex PCR. The sample lists fewer than 85,000 clones; 80% to 90% were seen once. The sample comprised peripheral blood. This TCR was sampled from a woman aged 80 or older with active or convalescent COVID-19. This chain links TRBV5-1 with TRBJ1-1, with 8 bases fitting TRBD1. CDR3 nucleotides: TGCGCCAGCAGCAGAGCTGGACAGGGCTTGAACACTGAAGCTTTCTTT. It yields the protein CASSRAGQGLNTEAFF.